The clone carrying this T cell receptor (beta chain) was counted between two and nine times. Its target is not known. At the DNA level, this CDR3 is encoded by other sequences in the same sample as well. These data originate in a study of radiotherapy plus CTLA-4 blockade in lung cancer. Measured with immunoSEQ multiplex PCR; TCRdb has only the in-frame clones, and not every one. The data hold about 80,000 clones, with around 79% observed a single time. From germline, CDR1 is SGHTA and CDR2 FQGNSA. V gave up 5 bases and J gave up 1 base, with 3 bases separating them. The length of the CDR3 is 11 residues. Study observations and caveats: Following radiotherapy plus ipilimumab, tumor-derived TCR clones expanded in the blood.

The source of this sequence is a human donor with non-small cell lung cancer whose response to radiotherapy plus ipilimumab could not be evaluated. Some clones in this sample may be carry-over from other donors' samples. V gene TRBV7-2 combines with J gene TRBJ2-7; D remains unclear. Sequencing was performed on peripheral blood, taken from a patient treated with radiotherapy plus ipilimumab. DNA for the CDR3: TGTGCCAGCAGCCTGTCCTACGAGCAGTACTTC. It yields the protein CASSLSYEQYF.